There are a few counts of the clone carrying this TCR beta chain. The data derive from a study of human T cells and chemical hapten exposure. Time point here: healthy volunteer bleed at 2 weeks. Extraction yielded total RNA from whole blood (unfractionated). Unique molecular identifiers were attached to individual cDNA molecules within the library. In the original analysis: Samples held a median of 95,638 TCRs, range 23,224–690,600. TCRdb used MiXCR to reprocess the RACE reads, holding one entry per CDR3 protein. These V and J calls are TCRdb output, not the study's own analysis. Here the sample spans around 130,000 distinct CDR3 sequences, 9% to 10% being singletons. The germline V gene has CDR1 DFQATT and CDR2 SNEGSKA (reference sequence). V lost 1 base, J lost 2 bases, and 7 bases lay in between. The CDR3 is made up of 13 amino acids.

The sequenced sample consisted of whole blood. The genes are TRBV20-1 and TRBJ2-3; the D is unclear. The sequence was collected from a male donor in good health. Some clones in this sample may be carry-over from other donors' samples. CDR3 bases: TGCAGTGCTAGAGTCGTAACCACAGATACGCAGTATTTT. Protein: CSARVVTTDTQYF.